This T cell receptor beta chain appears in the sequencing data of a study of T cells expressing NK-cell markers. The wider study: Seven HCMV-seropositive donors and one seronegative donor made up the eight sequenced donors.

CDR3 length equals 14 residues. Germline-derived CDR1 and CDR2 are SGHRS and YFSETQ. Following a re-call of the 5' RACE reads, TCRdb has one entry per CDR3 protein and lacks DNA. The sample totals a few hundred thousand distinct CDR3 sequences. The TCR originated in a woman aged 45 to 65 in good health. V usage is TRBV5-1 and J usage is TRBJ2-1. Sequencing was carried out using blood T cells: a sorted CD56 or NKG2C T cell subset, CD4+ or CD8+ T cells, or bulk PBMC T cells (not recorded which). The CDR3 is CASSLDQWFHEQFF.